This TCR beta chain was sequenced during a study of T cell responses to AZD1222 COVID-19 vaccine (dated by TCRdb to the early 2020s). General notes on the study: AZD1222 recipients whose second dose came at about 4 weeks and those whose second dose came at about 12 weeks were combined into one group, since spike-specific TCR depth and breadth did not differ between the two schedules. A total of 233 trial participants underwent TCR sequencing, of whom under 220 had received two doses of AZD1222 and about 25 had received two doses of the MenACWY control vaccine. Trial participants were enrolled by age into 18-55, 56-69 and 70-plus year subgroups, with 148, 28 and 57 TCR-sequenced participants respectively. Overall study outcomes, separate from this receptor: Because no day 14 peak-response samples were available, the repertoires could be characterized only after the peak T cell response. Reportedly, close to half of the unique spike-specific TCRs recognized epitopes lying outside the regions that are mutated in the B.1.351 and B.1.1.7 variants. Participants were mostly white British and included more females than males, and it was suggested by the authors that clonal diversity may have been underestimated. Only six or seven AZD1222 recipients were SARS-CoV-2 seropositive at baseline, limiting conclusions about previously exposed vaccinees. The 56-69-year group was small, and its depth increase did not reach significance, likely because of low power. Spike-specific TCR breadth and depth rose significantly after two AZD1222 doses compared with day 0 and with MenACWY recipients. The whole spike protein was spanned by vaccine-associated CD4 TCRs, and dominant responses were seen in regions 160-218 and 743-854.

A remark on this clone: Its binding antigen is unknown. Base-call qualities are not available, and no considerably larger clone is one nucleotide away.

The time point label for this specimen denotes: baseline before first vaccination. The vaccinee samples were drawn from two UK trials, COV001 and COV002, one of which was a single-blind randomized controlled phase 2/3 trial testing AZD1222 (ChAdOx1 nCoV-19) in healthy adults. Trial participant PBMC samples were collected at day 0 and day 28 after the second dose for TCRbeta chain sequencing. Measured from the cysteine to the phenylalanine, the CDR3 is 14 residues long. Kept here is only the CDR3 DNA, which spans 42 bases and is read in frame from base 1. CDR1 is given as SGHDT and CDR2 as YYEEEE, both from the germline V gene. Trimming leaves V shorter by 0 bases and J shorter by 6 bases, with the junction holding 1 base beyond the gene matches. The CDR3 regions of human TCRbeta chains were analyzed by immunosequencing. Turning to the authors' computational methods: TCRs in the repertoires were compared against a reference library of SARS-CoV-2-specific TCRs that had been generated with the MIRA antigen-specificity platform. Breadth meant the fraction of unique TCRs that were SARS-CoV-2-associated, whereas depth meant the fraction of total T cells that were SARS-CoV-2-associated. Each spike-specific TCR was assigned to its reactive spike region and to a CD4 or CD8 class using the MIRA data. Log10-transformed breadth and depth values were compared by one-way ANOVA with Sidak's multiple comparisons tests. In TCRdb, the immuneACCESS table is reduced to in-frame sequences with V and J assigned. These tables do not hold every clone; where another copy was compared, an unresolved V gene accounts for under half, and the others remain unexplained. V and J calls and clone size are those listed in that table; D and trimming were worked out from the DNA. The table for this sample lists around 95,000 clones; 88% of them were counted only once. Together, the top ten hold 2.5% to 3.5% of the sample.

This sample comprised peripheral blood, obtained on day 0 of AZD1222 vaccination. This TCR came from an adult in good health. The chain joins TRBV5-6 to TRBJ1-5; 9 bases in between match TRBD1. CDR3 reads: CASSLGQGGQPQHF. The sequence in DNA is TGTGCCAGCAGCTTGGGACAGGGGGGTCAGCCCCAGCATTTT.